This is a list of T cell receptor beta chains from one sample in a study of neurological immune-mediated disorders. TCRdb independently ran MiXCR on the 5' RACE reads; one entry per CDR3 protein. Of around 10,000 distinct CDR3 sequences listed, 21% are singletons. Sequenced input: CD8+ T cells from blood. The receptor set was obtained from a woman aged 60 to 75 with HTLV-1-associated myelopathy (HAM/TSP). The CDR3 runs from the conserved cysteine through the conserved F or W. D genes are given only for firm matches. Clone size is shown for a subset of rows, as once, few, many or a class of expanded clone.

- TRBJ2-7 TRBV5-6 medium-sized TGTGCCAGCAGCTTCTCCTACGAGCAGTACTTC CASSFSYEQYF
- TRBJ2-1 TRBV9 many TGTGCCAGCAGCGAGAGGGCGGACTATGAGCAGTTCTTC CASSERADYEQFF
TRBD2 TRBJ2-1 TRBV20-1 - TGCAGTGCCGGACTAGCGGGGGGAGTTTACAATGAGCAGTTCTTC CSAGLAGGVYNEQFF
- TRBJ1-2 TRBV7-2 - TGTGCCAGCAGCTCCAGTCCTAACTATGGCTACACCTTC CASSSSPNYGYTF
- TRBJ1-1 TRBV5-1 many TGCGCCAGCAGCCTGGGGCCAGAAATGAACACTGAAGCTTTCTTT CASSLGPEMNTEAFF
- TRBJ2-5 TRBV9 many TGTGCCAGCAGCGTAGTGGGCGCCGTCCAAGAGACCCAGTACTTC CASSVVGAVQETQYF
- TRBJ2-7 TRBV10-3 - TGTGCCATCATGGGGCGAGGGGAGCAGTACTTC CAIMGRGEQYF
TRBD1 TRBJ2-3 TRBV11-1 medium-sized TGTGCCAGCAGCTTATCCGGGACAGGGAGGCCAGATACGCAGTATTTT CASSLSGTGRPDTQYF
TRBD2 TRBJ2-1 TRBV7-8 many TGTGCCAGCAGCCTTTTGGGGGGGGGCTACAATGAGCAGTTCTTC CASSLLGGGYNEQFF
TRBD1 TRBJ1-2 TRBV20-1 many TGCAGTGCTAGAAGAGACAGGGGGCGCGACTATGGCTACACCTTC CSARRDRGRDYGYTF
TRBD1 TRBJ1-2 TRBV5-1 many TGCGCCAGCAGCTTGACCCCGGGACAGGGGGCGAAGAACTATGGCTACACCTTC CASSLTPGQGAKNYGYTF
- TRBJ1-1 TRBV7-6 few TGTGCCAGCAGCCCTCATTCTGGACTTCTCGCTGAAGCTTTCTTT CASSPHSGLLAEAFF
- TRBJ2-2 TRBV11-2 many TGTGCCAGCAGCTTAGTTCTGGGTGGGGAGCTGTTTTTT CASSLVLGGELFF
TRBD1 TRBJ1-6 TRBV20-1 many TGCAGTGCTAGAGATCGGGACAGGGGACGTAATTCACCCCTCCACTTT CSARDRDRGRNSPLHF
- TRBJ2-2 TRBV20-1 - TGCAGTGCTAGAGATCCGGGAACAGGGTCCGGGGAGCTGTTTTTT CSARDPGTGSGELFF
- TRBJ1-2 TRBV6-5 many TGTGCCAGCAGTTACTCTCTGGCCGTCTACTATGGCTACACCTTC CASSYSLAVYYGYTF
TRBD2 TRBJ2-7 TRBV7-9 many TGTGCCAGCAGCCCCCGGGGTAGCGGGGCCTACGAGCAGTACTTC CASSPRGSGAYEQYF
- TRBJ1-1 TRBV6-2/TRBV6-3 few TGTGCCAGCAGCGAGAATCCGGGGGCGGCTTTCTTT CASSENPGAAFF
- TRBJ1-3 TRBV9 many TGTGCCAGCAGCGCCGAGGGTGGAAACACCATATATTTT CASSAEGGNTIYF
TRBD1 TRBJ2-3 TRBV20-1 medium-sized TGCAGTGCTAGTACAGGGGGCGCCGCAGATACGCAGTATTTT CSASTGGAADTQYF
- TRBJ2-1 TRBV20-1 - TGCAGTGCTAGTGGCACCAATTACAATGAGCAGTTCTTC CSASGTNYNEQFF
TRBD2 TRBJ2-7 TRBV11-2 many TGTGCCAGCAGCTTCGGGGGGGGCGGGTACGAGCAGTACTTC CASSFGGGGYEQYF
- TRBJ2-7 TRBV7-7 many TGTGCCAGCAGCTTAACTGAAACCTACGAGCAGTACTTC CASSLTETYEQYF
- TRBJ2-3 TRBV12-3/TRBV12-4 many TGTGCCAGCAGTTTCTTGGTAGCAGATACGCAGTATTTT CASSFLVADTQYF
- TRBJ2-7 TRBV9 medium-sized TGTGCCAGCAGCGTGGGGATATACTCCTACGAGCAGTACTTC CASSVGIYSYEQYF
TRBD1 TRBJ2-7 TRBV12-5 many TGTGCTAGTGGTTCCGGGACAGGGGGAGCCCAGAGCTCCTACGAGCAGTACTTC CASGSGTGGAQSSYEQYF
- TRBJ2-2 TRBV5-1 many TGCGCCAGCAGCTTGGCACGGAACACCGGGGAGCTGTTTTTT CASSLARNTGELFF
- TRBJ2-7 TRBV14 many TGTGCCAGCAGCCAAGATCTGGACGAGCAGTACTTC CASSQDLDEQYF
- TRBJ2-1 TRBV3-1 many TGTGCCAGCAGCCGTGACGGGGCGAGCTCCTACAATGAGCAGTTCTTC CASSRDGASSYNEQFF
TRBD1 TRBJ1-1 TRBV10-3 many TGTGCCATCAGTGAACCCGACAGGGGGGAGGGGAACACTGAAGCTTTCTTT CAISEPDRGEGNTEAFF
- TRBJ1-1 TRBV12-3/TRBV12-4 many TGTGCCAGCACCCCTTACTACAGTGGACTTGAAGCTTTCTTT CASTPYYSGLEAFF
TRBD1 TRBJ2-2 TRBV5-1 - TGCGCCAGCAGCCAAGAGGGACAGGGAACCGGGGAGCTGTTTTTT CASSQEGQGTGELFF
- TRBJ2-7 TRBV20-1 medium-sized TGCAGTGCTGCCTATGGTGGACAGCAGTACTTC CSAAYGGQQYF
- TRBJ1-2 TRBV7-8 many TGTGCCAGCAGCTTATACGACGGAGCTAACTATGGCTACACCTTC CASSLYDGANYGYTF
- TRBJ2-4 TRBV20-1 - TGCAGTGCTGGCCTCGGGGGTGGTAAAAACATTCAGTACTTC CSAGLGGGKNIQYF
- TRBJ1-6 TRBV20-1 many TGCAGTGCTAGGGCTGACGAGAACTCCTATAATTCACCCCTCCACTTT CSARADENSYNSPLHF
TRBD2 TRBJ2-3 TRBV3-1 many TGTGCCAGCAGCCCATCGACTAGCGGGGGTGGTACAGATACGCAGTATTTT CASSPSTSGGGTDTQYF
- TRBJ2-6 TRBV5-1 medium-sized TGCGCCAGCAGCAATCGATGGGTATCTGGGGCCAACGTCCTGACTTTC CASSNRWVSGANVLTF
- TRBJ2-3 TRBV20-1 many TGCAGTGCTCCACGGGACCATAGCACAGATACGCAGTATTTT CSAPRDHSTDTQYF
- TRBJ2-7 TRBV11-2 many TGTGCCAGCAGCTCGGGACATAGCAATTGGTACTTC CASSSGHSNWYF
TRBD1 TRBJ1-5 TRBV29-1 many TGCAGCGTTGGGACAGGGTTCTTTAGGGGGAATCAGCCCCAGCATTTT CSVGTGFFRGNQPQHF
- TRBJ2-7 TRBV15 many TGTGCCACCAGCAGAGAATGGCCAGGCGAGCAGTACTTC CATSREWPGEQYF
- TRBJ2-4 TRBV7-2 many TGTGCCAGCAGCTTTGGAAACATTCAGTACTTC CASSFGNIQYF
- TRBJ2-3 TRBV20-1 many TGCAGTGCTAGTGTTGCTAGCACAGATACGCAGTATTTT CSASVASTDTQYF
TRBD1 TRBJ2-3 TRBV10-3 many TGTGCCATCACTGACAGGGGGACTATCACAGATACGCAGTATTTT CAITDRGTITDTQYF
TRBD1 TRBJ1-4 TRBV7-6 many TGTGCCAGCAGCCCCCGACAGGGGGCCGAGCAGGAAAAACTGTTTTTT CASSPRQGAEQEKLFF
- TRBJ1-5 TRBV9 many TGTGCCAGCAGCGTAGGGTACCAATCGCAGCCCCAGCATTTT CASSVGYQSQPQHF
TRBD1 TRBJ1-1 TRBV12-3/TRBV12-4 medium-sized TGTGCCAGCAGTCCCGACAGGGGAGGTACTGAAGCTTTCTTT CASSPDRGGTEAFF
- TRBJ2-2 TRBV20-1 - TGCAGTGCTGGCCTCGGGGGGGAGCTGTTTTTT CSAGLGGELFF
- TRBJ2-2 TRBV10-2 many TGCGCCACCCAACTGGATCCGGCGCGTGTCGGGGAGCTGTTTTTT CATQLDPARVGELFF
- TRBJ1-2 TRBV20-1 many TGCAGTGCTGCTGGACAGTCGTATGGCTACACCTTC CSAAGQSYGYTF
- TRBJ1-6 TRBV5-1 many TGCGCCAGCAGCTTTGGGGCGCTGGCCTATAATTCACCCCTCCACTTT CASSFGALAYNSPLHF
TRBD2 TRBJ2-1 TRBV5-1 - TGCGCCAGCAGCTGGACCGGGGGGGCGGCCAATGAGCAGTTCTTC CASSWTGGAANEQFF
TRBD2 TRBJ2-5 TRBV20-1 many TGCAGTGCTCACGCGGGGCCAAGGACTAGCGTGTTACAAGAGACCCAGTACTTC CSAHAGPRTSVLQETQYF
- TRBJ1-1 TRBV5-1 many TGCGCCAGCAGCTTGTGGGACAAGAACACTGAAGCTTTCTTT CASSLWDKNTEAFF
- TRBJ2-1 TRBV6-4 many TGTGCCAGCAGTGAAGTCAGGGACTATGAGCAGTTCTTC CASSEVRDYEQFF
TRBD1 TRBJ2-1 TRBV7-8 - TGTGCCAGCAGCTCCCGACAGGGGCTTAAGGATGAGCAGTTCTTC CASSSRQGLKDEQFF